Listed below are T cell receptor beta chains from one sample, sequenced in a study of T and B cells in COVID-19 patients. MiXCR, run by TCRdb on the multiplex PCR reads, gives a single entry per CDR3 protein. The sample includes 18,000 or so distinct CDR3 sequences, about 36% of them seen just once. The specimen sequenced was blood. The receptors derive from a human donor with active COVID-19. Both conserved end residues are part of each CDR3. The D gene is left open where the match is weak. Clone size is not always given. Where it is, it says once, few, many or a class for expanded clones.

cdr3_length	v_call	d_call	clone_size	j_call	cdr3_aa	cdr3_nt
15	TRBV13	-	-	TRBJ1-1	CASSLGLTGHTEAFF	TGTGCCAGCAGCTTGGGGCTTACAGGTCACACTGAAGCTTTCTTT
14	TRBV5-4	-	-	TRBJ2-5	CASSLGIRGETQYF	TGTGCCAGCAGCTTGGGGATCCGCGGAGAGACCCAGTACTTC
16	TRBV4-3	TRBD2	-	TRBJ2-4	CASSQDLTSGKNIQYF	TGCGCCAGCAGCCAAGATTTAACTAGCGGCAAAAACATTCAGTACTTC
16	TRBV20-1	TRBD2	once	TRBJ2-1	CSARSLAGGRLNEQFF	TGCAGTGCTAGATCCCTAGCGGGGGGTAGGCTCAATGAGCAGTTCTTC
14	TRBV29-1	-	medium-sized	TRBJ1-1	CSVGPGEANTEAFF	TGCAGCGTTGGGCCAGGGGAGGCAAACACTGAAGCTTTCTTT
15	TRBV5-1	-	-	TRBJ2-1	CASSLDTSSYNEQFF	TGTGCCAGCAGCTTGGACACCAGCTCCTACAATGAGCAGTTCTTC
14	TRBV5-4	-	-	TRBJ1-1	CASSQPPLNTEAFF	TGTGCCAGCAGCCAGCCCCCCCTGAACACTGAAGCTTTCTTT
16	TRBV18	-	-	TRBJ1-3	CASSPRGVPSGNTIYF	TGTGCCAGCTCACCAAGGGGAGTGCCCTCTGGAAACACCATATATTTT
14	TRBV10-1	-	once	TRBJ2-3	CASSEGTVTDTQYF	TGCGCCAGCAGTGAAGGGACGGTCACAGATACGCAGTATTTT
19	TRBV19	TRBD2	-	TRBJ2-3	CASSSTGTSGGAYLDTQYF	TGTGCCAGTAGTTCAACCGGGACTAGCGGGGGGGCATATTTAGATACGCAGTATTTT
15	TRBV19	TRBD1	once	TRBJ2-7	CASTLGTGDMNEQYF	TGTGCCAGTACCCTAGGGACAGGGGATATGAACGAGCAGTACTTC
15	TRBV19	TRBD2	-	TRBJ2-1	CASTFKAGAGDEQFF	TGTGCCAGCACCTTTAAAGCGGGGGCGGGGGATGAGCAGTTCTTC
12	TRBV11-1	-	-	TRBJ2-7	CASSLAHNEQYF	TGTGCCAGCAGCTTAGCTCACAACGAGCAGTACTTC
16	TRBV5-1	-	once	TRBJ1-1	CASSTHSGTSNTEAFF	TGCGCCAGCAGCACACATTCCGGGACAAGTAACACTGAAGCTTTCTTT
16	TRBV5-1	-	many	TRBJ2-3	CASSLVLGASTDTQYF	TGCGCCAGCAGCTTGGTTCTCGGGGCTAGCACAGATACGCAGTATTTT
15	TRBV5-1	-	-	TRBJ1-1	CASSLAPRSGTEAFF	TGCGCCAGCAGCTTGGCACCTAGGTCCGGGACTGAAGCTTTCTTT